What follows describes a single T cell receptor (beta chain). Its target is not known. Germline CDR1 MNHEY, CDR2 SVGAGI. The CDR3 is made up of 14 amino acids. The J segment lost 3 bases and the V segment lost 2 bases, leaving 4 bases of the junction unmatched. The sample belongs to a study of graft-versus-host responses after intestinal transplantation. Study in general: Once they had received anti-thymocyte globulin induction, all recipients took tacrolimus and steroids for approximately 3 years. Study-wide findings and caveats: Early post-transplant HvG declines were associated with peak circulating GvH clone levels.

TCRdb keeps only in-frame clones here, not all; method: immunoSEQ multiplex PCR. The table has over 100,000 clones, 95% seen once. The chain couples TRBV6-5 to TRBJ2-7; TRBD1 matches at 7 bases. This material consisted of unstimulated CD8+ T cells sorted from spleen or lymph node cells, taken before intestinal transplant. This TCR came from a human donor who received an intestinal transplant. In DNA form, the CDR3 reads TGTGCCAGCAGTTACACCAGACAGGGCTACGAGCAGTACTTC. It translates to CASSYTRQGYEQYF.